The 8 T cell receptor beta chains reported below all come from one sample, sequenced in a study of cytotoxic CD8 clonotypes in ibrutinib-treated CLL. Profiling relied on immunoSEQ multiplex PCR, and the TCRdb table lists in-frame clones only, not all of them. The repertoire holds about 330,000 clones, with roughly two thirds as singletons. The starting material was PBMCs, obtained after 36 months of ibrutinib treatment. Receptors originate from a human donor with chronic lymphocytic leukemia.

The CDR3 loop reads CASSLDRDEQYF. CDR3 in DNA: TGTGCCAGCAGCTTGGACAGGGACGAGCAGTACTTC. This chain connects TRBV5-4 to TRBJ2-7; TRBD1 might be the D (6 bases). Trimming shortened V by 0 bases and J by 5 bases, and 6 bases separated the two germline ends. The CDR3 has 12 residues. The germline gives CDR1 SGHNT, CDR2 YYREEE (reference sequence).

The chain couples TRBV19 to TRBJ2-2; D ambiguous. Between the trimmed V and J ends, which lost 3 bases and 6 bases, there was a span of 5 bases. Germline lookup yields CDR1 LNHDA and CDR2 SQIVND (reference sequence). This CDR3 comprises 12 residues. This CDR3 is CASSIISGELFF. The CDR3 nucleotides read TGTGCCAGTAGTATTATTTCCGGGGAGCTGTTTTTT.

The chain carries TRBV29-1 and TRBJ1-2; D might be TRBD1 (5 bases). Germline lookup yields CDR1 SQVTM and CDR2 ANQGSEA. Trimming cost V 1 base and J 8 bases, with 23 bases left between them. CDR3 length: 16 amino acids. The CDR3 here is CSVEGLGGGNFWGYTF. DNA of the CDR3: TGCAGCGTTGAAGGTCTCGGCGGGGGGAACTTCTGGGGCTACACCTTC. The full variable domain, its missing parts supplied by reference TRBV29-1 and TRBJ1-2, is SAVISQKPSRDICQRGTSLTIQCQVDSQVTMMFWYRQQPGQSLTLIATANQGSEATYESGFVIDKFPISRPNLTFSTLTVSNMSPEDSSIYLCSVEGLGGGNFWGYTFGSGTRLTVV.

This clone appeared a single time. V gene TRBV2 combines with J gene TRBJ2-3; a weak D match, TRBD1 (6 bases). Germline CDR1 is SNHLY and CDR2 is FYNNEI. The CDR3 extends over 15 amino acids. V shed 6 bases and J shed 0 bases, with 13 bases lying between them. CDR3 sequence reads: CASRLDSSSTDTQYF. In DNA form, the CDR3 reads TGTGCCAGCAGATTGGACAGCTCTAGCACAGATACGCAGTATTTT.

J is TRBJ2-1 and V is TRBV2; D unresolved. The CDR3 runs 13 residues. V lost 7 bases and J 6 bases, leaving 13 bases between the germline ends. Looked up from germline, CDR1 is SNHLY and CDR2 is FYNNEI. The DNA for the CDR3 is TGTGCCAGCAATCCCGACGGCCCCAATGAGCAGTTCTTC. Its translation is CASNPDGPNEQFF.

The rearrangement links TRBV27 to TRBJ1-6; D is undetermined. The germline V gene has CDR1 MNHEY and CDR2 SMNVEV (reference sequence). The CDR3 sequence is 15 residues long. Trimming removed 3 bases at V and 4 bases at J, with 10 bases between. The CDR3 nucleotides are TGTGCCAGCAGTTTGGGGAGACGGTATAATTCACCCCTCCACTTT. It specifies CASSLGRRYNSPLHF.

This clone was recorded once. CDR3 sequence (DNA): TGCGCCAGCAGTGAGTTACGGAGGGATACGCAGTATTTT. It codes for CASSELRRDTQYF. This sequence joins TRBV10-2 and TRBJ2-3, with D possibly TRBD2 on 5 matching bases. CDR3 length: 13 amino acids. Germline assignment: CDR1 WSHSY and CDR2 SAAADI. Trimming shortened V by 1 base and J by 6 bases, and 8 bases separated the two germline ends.

This clone showed up just a few times. This chain uses TRBV2 with TRBJ1-5; D is possibly TRBD1 (5 bases). CDR3 length: 17 residues. The V gene lost 7 bases and the J gene lost 3 bases, with 22 bases spanning the gap. CDR1 is SNHLY, CDR2 FYNNEI, per germline. In DNA, the CDR3 is TGTGCCAGCAAGCCGCCCGGGGCGGTACAGGACAATCAGCCCCAGCATTTT. Amino acids: CASKPPGAVQDNQPQHF.